Listed here are 31 T cell receptor beta chains from one sample, sequenced in a study of blood T cell repertoires in COVID-19 (dated by TCRdb to about 2020). The receptor library was made with the immunoSEQ multiplex PCR assay. TCRdb stores this immuneACCESS table with in-frame sequences only. Part of the clones is absent; in the studies checked, under half of the shortfall reflects unresolved V genes, and no reason is known for the rest. For this sample there are approximately 260,000 clones; around 87% appear just once. Nearly 6.5% of the sample rests with the top ten. The material sequenced was PBMCs or T cells enriched from blood (not recorded which). The receptor set was obtained from a woman in her twenties or thirties with acute COVID-19.

The chain employs TRBV3-1 (or the pseudogene TRBV3-2) and TRBJ2-3, with 12 bases lining up with TRBD2. Germline CDR1 and CDR2: LGHDT and YNNKEL (reference sequence). CDR3 length equals 21 residues. J gave up 0 bases and V 1 base, and 14 bases lay outside the gene matches. The chain's CDR3 is CASSQGAAATSGGLSTDTQYF. The CDR3 DNA follows: TGTGCCAGCAGCCAAGGAGCCGCAGCGACTAGCGGGGGCCTAAGCACAGATACGCAGTATTTT.

This clone was picked up a small number of times. The V gene is TRBV30, the J gene TRBJ1-1, with 7 bases that match TRBD1. Losses at the gene ends were 4 bases for V and 2 bases for J; bases not matched to a gene: 10. Germline assignment: CDR1 GTSNPN and CDR2 SVGIG (reference sequence). The length of the CDR3 is 15 residues. For the CDR3, the DNA is TGTGCCTGGACGACAGGGCAGATTACTAACACTGAAGCTTTCTTT. It specifies CAWTTGQITNTEAFF.

The chain combines TRBV7-8 with TRBJ1-6; 7 bases align to TRBD1. This CDR3 contains 15 residues. Germline CDR1 SGHVS, CDR2 FQNEAQ. Losses at the gene ends were 4 bases for V and 9 bases for J; bases not matched to a gene: 9. CDR3 residues: CASSSKGAVSSPLHF. For the CDR3, the DNA is TGTGCCAGCAGCTCAAAGGGGGCTGTAAGTTCACCCCTCCACTTT. The full variable domain, rest sourced from reference TRBV7-8 and TRBJ1-6, is GAGVSQSPRYKVAKRGQDVALRCDPISGHVSLFWYQQALGQGPEFLTYFQNEAQLDKSGLPSDRFFAERPEGSVSTLKIQRTQQEDSAVYLCASSSKGAVSSPLHFGNGTRLTVT.

This sequence joins TRBV11-2 and TRBJ1-4; perhaps TRBD1 as D (5 bases). Trimming left V 5 bases short and J 7 bases short, with 11 bases between. Germline loops: CDR1 SGHAT, CDR2 FQNNGV. The CDR3 extends over 13 amino acids. The CDR3 is CASSPGWGEKLFF. The CDR3 DNA is TGTGCCAGCAGCCCAGGGTGGGGTGAAAAACTGTTTTTT.

This chain joins TRBV4-1 and TRBJ2-3; 8 bases agree with TRBD2. The CDR3 has 17 amino acids. Germline assignment: CDR1 MGHRA and CDR2 YSYEKL. Unmatched junction bases numbered 8, after V lost 3 bases and J lost 0 bases. As DNA, the CDR3 is TGCGCCAGCAGCCAGAGCGGGGGCCACACTAGCACAGATACGCAGTATTTT. The encoded protein is CASSQSGGHTSTDTQYF.

The chain has TRBV27 and TRBJ2-3; possible D gene TRBD1, 5 bases. CDR3 length equals 15 residues. V was clipped by 3 bases and J by 0 bases, with 10 bases between them. Germline CDR1 is MNHEY and CDR2 is SMNVEV (reference sequence). CDR3 sequence (DNA): TGTGCCAGCAGTTTCCGACAGTCCAGCACAGATACGCAGTATTTT. It specifies CASSFRQSSTDTQYF.

V gene TRBV19 combines with J gene TRBJ1-5; D call uncertain. Trimming shortened V by 1 base and J by 4 bases, and 5 bases separated the two germline ends. The CDR3 consists of 13 residues. Germline-derived CDR1 and CDR2 are LNHDA and SQIVND (reference sequence). CDR3 in DNA: TGTGCCAGTAGTATAGCCCTAAATCAGCCCCAGCATTTT. This translates into CASSIALNQPQHF.

The genes are TRBV15 and TRBJ2-3; 8 bases line up with TRBD2. V lost 3 bases to trimming and J lost 8 bases; unmatched junction nucleotides: 13. The CDR3 has 16 residues. The germline V gene has CDR1 LNHNV and CDR2 YYDKDF (reference sequence). CDR3 DNA: TGTGCCACCAGCAGCCGGGAGGGCCAAACGGGGGGTACGCAGTATTTT. It translates to CATSSREGQTGGTQYF.

V and J are TRBV3-1 (or the pseudogene TRBV3-2) and TRBJ1-1, with D tentatively TRBD1 (5 bases). This CDR3 is 12 amino acids long. CDR1 and CDR2 (germline): LGHDT, YNNKEL (reference sequence). V gave up 6 bases and J gave up 11 bases, with 16 bases separating them. CDR3 DNA sequence: TGTGCCAGCAGTCAGGGAGGCAAGGTTGCTTTCTTT. Amino acid sequence: CASSQGGKVAFF.

This chain uses TRBV4-1 with TRBJ1-1; unclear D gene. Trimming removed 1 base at V and 0 bases at J, with 15 bases between. This CDR3 has 17 residues. Germline assignment: CDR1 MGHRA and CDR2 YSYEKL. CDR3 sequence: CASSQVVLQSVNTEAFF. CDR3 DNA sequence: TGCGCCAGCAGCCAAGTAGTACTGCAATCCGTGAACACTGAAGCTTTCTTT.

This clone has only a few counts. The CDR3, as DNA: TGTGCCAGTAAAGTGGACAGATACTCTGGAAACACCATATATTTT. It translates to CASKVDRYSGNTIYF. The genes are TRBV19 and TRBJ1-3; D is possibly TRBD1 (6 bases). V lost 7 bases and J lost 0, with 13 bases in between. Per germline, CDR1 LNHDA and CDR2 SQIVND (reference sequence). The CDR3 has 15 amino acids.

The J gene is TRBJ1-2, the V gene TRBV4-3, with D hard to call. There are 14 residues in the CDR3. Trimming left V 1 base short and J 5 bases short, with 11 bases between. Germline CDR1 reads LGHNA; CDR2 reads YSLEER. The CDR3 loop reads CASSQAPPGYGYTF. CDR3 in DNA: TGCGCCAGCAGCCAAGCCCCCCCGGGGTATGGCTACACCTTC.

The chain combines TRBV19 with TRBJ2-6; D unresolved. V gave up 7 bases and J gave up 0 bases, with 7 bases separating them. The CDR3 runs 14 residues. Germline V gives CDR1 LNHDA, CDR2 SQIVND (reference sequence). In DNA form, the CDR3 reads TGTGCCAGTATCCGTAACTCTGGGGCCAACGTCCTGACTTTC. It codes for CASIRNSGANVLTF.

The chain links TRBV15 to TRBJ1-2; D ambiguous. This CDR3 region has 16 residues. Germline values: CDR1 LNHNV, CDR2 YYDKDF (reference sequence). V was trimmed by 3 bases and J by 7 bases, leaving 21 bases between them. CDR3 region: CATSSFNAGNARGYTF. CDR3 nucleotides: TGTGCCACCAGCAGTTTCAATGCGGGGAACGCGCGTGGCTACACCTTC.

V gene TRBV7-9 combines with J gene TRBJ2-5; D not certain. V dropped 8 bases and J dropped 4 bases, with 17 bases sitting between them. Germline lookup yields CDR1 SEHNR and CDR2 FQNEAQ (reference sequence). This CDR3 has 14 amino acids. CDR3 loop: CASALEVVGETQYF. The CDR3 DNA reads TGTGCCAGCGCCCTTGAGGTGGTCGGAGAGACCCAGTACTTC.

The chain combines TRBV18 with TRBJ1-1; 8 bases agree with TRBD1. The CDR3 has 16 residues. Losses at the gene ends were 0 bases for V and 7 bases for J; bases not matched to a gene: 10. Germline CDR1 and CDR2: KGHSH and LQKENI. The CDR3 is CASSPPFQGAKIEAFF. The CDR3 nucleotides read TGTGCCAGCTCACCACCGTTCCAGGGGGCGAAGATTGAAGCTTTCTTT.

This rearrangement joins TRBV19 to TRBJ1-4, with a possible D match to TRBD1 (6 bases). Germline loops: CDR1 LNHDA, CDR2 SQIVND (reference sequence). Trimming took off 3 bases at V and 5 bases at J, with 13 bases between the two ends. This CDR3 is built from 15 residues. This CDR3 reads CASSISKQGNEKLFF. The CDR3 bases are TGTGCCAGTAGTATCTCTAAACAGGGAAATGAAAAACTGTTTTTT.

The rearrangement joins TRBV10-2 to TRBJ1-5; possible D gene TRBD1, 6 bases. The ends were cut back, 5 bases at V and 7 bases at J, with 12 bases in the middle. Germline-derived CDR1 and CDR2 are WSHSY and SAAADI. The length of the CDR3 is 13 residues. The CDR3 protein is CASSQGQGQPQHF. The CDR3 coding sequence is TGCGCCAGCAGTCAGGGGCAAGGGCAGCCCCAGCATTTT.

The chain recombines TRBV28 with TRBJ1-5; D gene uncertain. The V gene's germline CDR1 is MDHEN and CDR2 SYDVKM. The V end was cut by 0 bases, the J end by 0 bases, with 6 bases between. This CDR3 is 15 amino acids long. CDR3 nucleotides: TGTGCCAGCAGTTTATGGGCCACTAGCAATCAGCCCCAGCATTTT. This codes for CASSLWATSNQPQHF.

This rearrangement joins TRBV4-1 to TRBJ2-1; no clear D. The CDR3 extends over 16 amino acids. V lost 0 bases and J 5 bases, leaving 14 bases between the germline ends. Germline V gene sequence: CDR1 MGHRA, CDR2 YSYEKL. The CDR3 DNA reads TGCGCCAGCAGCCAAGAGAGACAAGGCAGTAACAATGAGCAGTTCTTC. This codes for CASSQERQGSNNEQFF.

This clone was detected once. V and J are TRBV7-9 and TRBJ1-1; D not resolved. This CDR3 spans 15 amino acids. The ends were cut back, 3 bases at V and 0 bases at J, with 11 bases in the middle. Germline CDR1 SEHNR, CDR2 FQNEAQ (reference sequence). The CDR3 region has the DNA TGTGCCAGCAGCTTGGTTGCGGGGTTGAACACTGAAGCTTTCTTT. This gives the protein CASSLVAGLNTEAFF.

The chain employs TRBV30 and TRBJ2-7; 7 bases fit TRBD1. This CDR3 is 12 amino acids long. The germline gives CDR1 GTSNPN, CDR2 SVGIG (reference sequence). Trimming at V came to 7 bases and at J to 2 bases, leaving 5 bases not matched to a gene. The CDR3 DNA follows: TGTGCCTCCAGACAGGGAACCTACGAGCAGTACTTC. Its protein product is CASRQGTYEQYF.

This chain uses TRBV7-2 with TRBJ2-7, with D unclear. The CDR3 contains 15 residues. Germline V lookup: CDR1 SGHTA, CDR2 FQGNSA. V was pared by 1 base and J by 3 bases, with 13 bases between. The CDR3 sequence: CASSLGGYFNYEQYF. In DNA form, the CDR3 reads TGTGCCAGCAGCTTAGGCGGCTATTTTAACTACGAGCAGTACTTC.

The chain joins TRBV30 to TRBJ1-4; 9 bases line up with TRBD1. Germline-derived CDR1 and CDR2 are GTSNPN and SVGIG (reference sequence). This CDR3 has 17 residues. With 2 bases clipped from V and 3 bases from J, the junction kept 10 bases outside the gene matches. The CDR3 DNA is TGTGCCTGGAGTTCCGGGACAGGGAAGCTACCTAATGAAAAACTGTTTTTT. Residues: CAWSSGTGKLPNEKLFF.

This chain uses TRBV25-1 with TRBJ2-1, with D tentatively TRBD1 (5 bases). The germline gives CDR1 MGHDK, CDR2 SYGVNS. The CDR3 totals 15 residues. Deletions cut 1 base from V and 3 bases from J, with 10 bases between. The CDR3 DNA reads TGTGCCAGCAGTGAATCCGCGGACATCTACAATGAGCAGTTCTTC. Protein: CASSESADIYNEQFF.

This sequence joins TRBV19 and TRBJ2-7; TRBD1 matches at 12 bases. Germline CDR1 LNHDA, CDR2 SQIVND (reference sequence). The V and J ends lost 3 bases and 7 bases, in that order; junction bases with no gene match: 7. The CDR3 sequence is 15 residues long. The CDR3 spells CASSMDRDRGREQYF. In DNA form, the CDR3 reads TGTGCCAGTAGTATGGACCGGGACAGGGGGCGTGAGCAGTACTTC. Supplemented by reference TRBV19 and TRBJ2-7, the full variable domain reads DGGITQSPKYLFRKEGQNVTLSCEQNLNHDAMYWYRQDPGQGLRLIYYSQIVNDFQKGDIAEGYSVSREKKESFPLTVTSAQKNPTAFYLCASSMDRDRGREQYFGPGTRLTVT.

The chain carries TRBV6-5 and TRBJ2-3; the D gene is possibly TRBD1 (7 bases). The CDR3 is 14 amino acids. Germline CDR1 is MNHEY and CDR2 is SVGAGI. V was shortened by 6 bases and J by 4 bases, with 14 bases between the two germline ends. CDR3 region: CASSAGQFADTQYF. The CDR3 DNA reads TGTGCCAGCAGCGCGGGACAGTTTGCAGATACGCAGTATTTT.

This clone was detected only once. The chain joins TRBV5-4 to TRBJ2-5; TRBD1 might be the D (6 bases). The V end was cut by 9 bases, the J end by 1 base, with 16 bases between. Germline CDR1 reads SGHNT; CDR2 reads YYREEE (reference sequence). The CDR3 is 14 amino acids. CDR3 region: CATSLQGFQETQYF. Here the CDR3 DNA reads TGTGCCACTTCCTTACAGGGATTCCAAGAGACCCAGTACTTC.

The chain couples TRBV27 to TRBJ1-1; D gene uncertain. The CDR3 is 13 amino acids. The germline CDR1 and CDR2 sequences are MNHEY and SMNVEV (reference sequence). The germline V and J ends were trimmed by 4 bases and 8 bases, with 14 bases remaining between them. CDR3: CASSSRLNREAFF. CDR3 nucleotides: TGTGCCAGCAGTTCCAGGCTTAATCGGGAAGCTTTCTTT.

The rearrangement joins TRBV5-1 to TRBJ2-7, with a weak D call TRBD1 (6 bases). This CDR3 region has 15 residues. V gave up 4 bases and J gave up 7 bases, with 21 bases separating them. CDR1 and CDR2 from the germline V gene are SGHRS and YFSETQ. The CDR3 sequence: CASSPTDSTGPEQYF. CDR3 nucleotides: TGCGCCAGCAGCCCAACCGATTCGACAGGCCCAGAGCAGTACTTC.

V and J are TRBV6-1 and TRBJ1-2, with unresolved D. Germline V CDR1 and CDR2: MNHNS, SASEGT. Trimming took off 2 bases at V and 8 bases at J, with 12 bases between the two ends. The CDR3 covers 13 residues. The CDR3 DNA is TGTGCCAGCAGTGAACCTCCAGAAAAGGGCTACACCTTC. Its protein product is CASSEPPEKGYTF.